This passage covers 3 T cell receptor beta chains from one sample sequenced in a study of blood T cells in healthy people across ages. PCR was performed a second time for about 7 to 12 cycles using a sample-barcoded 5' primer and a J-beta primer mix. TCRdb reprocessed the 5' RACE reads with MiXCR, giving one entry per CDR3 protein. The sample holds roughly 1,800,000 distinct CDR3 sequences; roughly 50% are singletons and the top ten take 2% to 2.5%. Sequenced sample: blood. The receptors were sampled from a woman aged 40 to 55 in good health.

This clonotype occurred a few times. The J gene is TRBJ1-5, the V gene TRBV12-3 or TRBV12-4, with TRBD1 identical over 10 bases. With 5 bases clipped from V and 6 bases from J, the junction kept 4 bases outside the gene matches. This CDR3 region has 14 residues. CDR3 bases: TGTGCCAGCAGTCCACGGACAGGGGGTCAGCCCCAGCATTTT. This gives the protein CASSPRTGGQPQHF.

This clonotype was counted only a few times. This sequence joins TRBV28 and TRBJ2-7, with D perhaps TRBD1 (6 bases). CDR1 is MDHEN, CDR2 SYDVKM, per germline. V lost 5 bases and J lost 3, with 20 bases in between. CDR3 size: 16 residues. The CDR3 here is CASSPILGQAFYEQYF. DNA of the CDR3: TGTGCCAGCAGTCCCATATTGGGACAAGCCTTCTACGAGCAGTACTTC.

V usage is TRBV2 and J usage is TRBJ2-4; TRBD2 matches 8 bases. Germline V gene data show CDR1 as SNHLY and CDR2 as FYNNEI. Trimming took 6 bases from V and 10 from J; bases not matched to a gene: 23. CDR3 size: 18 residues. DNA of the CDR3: TGTGCCAGCAGGGGGGGAGCGGGGGCCGCTCCAGCCATGAAGATTCAGTACTTC. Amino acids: CASRGGAGAAPAMKIQYF.